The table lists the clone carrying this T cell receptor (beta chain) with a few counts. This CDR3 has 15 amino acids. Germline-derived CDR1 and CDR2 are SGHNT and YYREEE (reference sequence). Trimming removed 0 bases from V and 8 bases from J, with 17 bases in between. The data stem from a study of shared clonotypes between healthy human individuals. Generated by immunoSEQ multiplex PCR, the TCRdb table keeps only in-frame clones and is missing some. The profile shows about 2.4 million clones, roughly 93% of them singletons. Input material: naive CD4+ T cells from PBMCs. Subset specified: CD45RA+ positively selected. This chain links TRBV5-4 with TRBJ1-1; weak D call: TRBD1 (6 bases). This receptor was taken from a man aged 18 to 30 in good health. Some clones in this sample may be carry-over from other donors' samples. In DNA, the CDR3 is TGTGCCAGCAGCTTGGATGTTGGCAGGGGCGTAGAAGCTTTCTTT. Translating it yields CASSLDVGRGVEAFF. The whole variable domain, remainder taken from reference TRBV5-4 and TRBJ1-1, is ETGVTQSPTHLIKTRGQQVTLRCSSQSGHNTVSWYQQALGQGPQFIFQYYREEENGRGNFPPRFSGLQFPNYSSELNVNALELDDSALYLCASSLDVGRGVEAFFGQGTRLTVV.